One sample yielded the 3 T cell receptor beta chains listed below, sequenced in a study of blood T cell repertoires in COVID-19. The protocol was immunoSEQ multiplex PCR, while the TCRdb copy is restricted to in-frame clones and leaves out a portion. The data contain 26,000 or so clones, roughly 70% of them singletons. The sample taken for sequencing was peripheral blood. The receptors come from a man aged 55 to 69 with active or convalescent COVID-19.

The gene calls are TRBV6-5 and TRBJ1-2; TRBD1 aligns across 8 bases. Germline CDR1 and CDR2: MNHEY and SVGAGI. V was clipped by 5 bases and J by 2 bases; unmatched bases: 4. The CDR3 extends over 14 amino acids. The CDR3 DNA follows: TGTGCCAGCAGTAATCAGGGGGCGAACTATGGCTACACCTTC. This gives the protein CASSNQGANYGYTF.

This clone was detected only a few times. The chain uses TRBV13 and TRBJ2-7; D might be TRBD1 (6 bases). The V and J ends lost 5 bases and 0 bases respectively, with 11 bases between them. The CDR3 has 14 amino acids. CDR1 and CDR2 from the germline V gene are PRHDT and FYEKMQ (reference sequence). CDR3 sequence reads: CASSATGRSYEQYF. The CDR3 bases are TGTGCCAGCAGCGCCACAGGGCGCTCCTACGAGCAGTACTTC. Looking up the rest from reference TRBV13 and TRBJ2-7 gives the full variable domain: AAGVIQSPRHLIKEKRETATLKCYPIPRHDTVYWYQQGPGQDPQFLISFYEKMQSDKGSIPDRFSAQQFSDYHSELNMSSLELGDSALYFCASSATGRSYEQYFGPGTRLTVT.

This clone has only one observation. V and J are TRBV2 and TRBJ2-3, with 11 nucleotides matching TRBD2. CDR3 length equals 14 residues. Germline values: CDR1 SNHLY, CDR2 FYNNEI. J gave up 1 base and V 9 bases, and 3 bases lay outside the gene matches. The CDR3 DNA follows: TGTGCCAGTAAACTAGCGGGGGGCACAGATACGCAGTATTTT. Translation gives CASKLAGGTDTQYF.